This T cell receptor beta chain was sequenced in a study of blood T cell repertoires in COVID-19 (TCRdb year 2020). For the wider study: Samples covering the acute and convalescent phases of COVID-19 were provided by collaborators in the United States, Italy and Spain. The prospective study material was composed of cDNA or gDNA derived from T cells, B-cell-depleted T cells, or PBMCs. The dataset comprised deeply sampled blood TCRbeta repertoires from subjects exposed to, actively infected with, or recovered from COVID-19. A freely available public database, intended as a resource for researchers studying the immune response to SARS-CoV-2, is where the repertoires were released. The samples were drawn from the first 160 participants of the ongoing ImmuneRACE study and from more than 1,000 subjects provided by 6 global collaborators. A de-identified subject ID, COVID-19 status, age in years and sex were almost always included in the sample metadata. Where HLA class I and class II types were available, the types were taken from metadata supplied by the sample provider, not from assay-based typing. Study-wide conclusions, independent of this receptor: The quantity of clinical and demographic metadata differed by source and by participant and was supplied without curation.

Note on this clone: Its cognate antigen has yet to be identified. No much larger clone is present one base from it, and per-base qualities are unavailable.

In Seattle, one collaborating source enrolled patients while the infection was active and tracked those patients longitudinally over the course of disease. Whole blood was collected in K2EDTA tubes by collaborating institutions according to the institutions' own protocols. For TCRbeta analysis, collaborators shipped samples in one of three forms: frozen whole blood, isolated PBMCs, or DNA extracted from either of those sample types. TCRbeta CDR3 regions were amplified from genomic DNA using the immunoSEQ Assay, a bias-controlled multiplex PCR. On the authors' methods: Nucleated cell counts per sample were estimated from amplification of reference gene primers within the assay. To quantify the absolute abundance of each unique TCRbeta CDR3 rearrangement, sequence reads were collapsed and filtered. For each sample, productive Simpson clonality was calculated by taking the square root of Simpson's diversity index across productive rearrangements. TCRdb took over this immuneACCESS table, retaining in-frame rearrangements with V and J assigned. Such tables are incomplete; in checked studies, under half of the missing clones stem from an unresolved V gene, and the remainder is unexplained. V and J calls and clone size come straight from that table; D and trimming were deduced from the DNA. The sample profile shows about 350,000 clones; roughly 89% of them were found once. The top ten clones comprise 3.9% of the sample.

Trimming removed 9 bases from V and 7 bases from J; the gene matches leave 10 bases unexplained. Spanning cysteine to phenylalanine, the CDR3 consists of 14 amino acids. The DNA shown is the 42-base CDR3, in frame from base 1. CDR1 MNHEY and CDR2 SVGAGI are derived from the germline V gene. This receptor chain uses TRBV6-5 and TRBJ2-5; 11 central nucleotides agree with TRBD2. The source of this sequence is an older woman with COVID-19, enrolled during active disease. The sequencing sample was made of peripheral blood. Here the CDR3 is given as CASIAGGISGTQYF. The nucleotide sequence is TGTGCCAGTATAGCGGGGGGGATCTCGGGGACCCAGTACTTC.